The next 19 T cell receptor beta chains were all read from a single sample in a study of cytomegalovirus exposure and HLA in healthy donors. Profiled with immunoSEQ multiplex PCR; TCRdb holds only in-frame clones, not every one. This table holds around 300,000 clones, around 90% found once. The sample comprised PBMCs. The receptors derive from a man aged 25 to 40 in good health and CMV-seronegative.

This sequence joins TRBV30 and TRBJ1-1, with D possibly being TRBD1 (5 bases). Germline loops: CDR1 GTSNPN, CDR2 SVGIG (reference sequence). V gave up 4 bases and J gave up 12 bases, with 27 bases separating them. This CDR3 has 15 amino acids. The CDR3, as DNA: TGTGCCTGGAATCCCTTGGAAGCAGGGAATCCGAAAACTTTCTTT. Protein: CAWNPLEAGNPKTFF.

This chain uses TRBV14 with TRBJ1-2; D is possibly TRBD1 (5 bases). CDR3 length equals 16 residues. V lost 6 bases to trimming and J lost 7 bases, with 24 bases between them. Germline values: CDR1 SGHDN, CDR2 FVKESK. CDR3 residues: CASRLSGDLQSSGYTF. The CDR3 DNA reads TGTGCCAGCAGGCTCTCGGGGGATCTCCAGTCTAGTGGCTACACCTTC.

The rearrangement joins TRBV5-1 to TRBJ2-7; TRBD1 matches at 7 bases. CDR1 and CDR2 (germline): SGHRS, YFSETQ. The CDR3 loop spans 14 amino acids. The V and J ends lost 2 bases and 2 bases, in that order; junction bases with no gene match: 4. CDR3 sequence (DNA): TGCGCCAGCAGCTTCCGGGACAGAACCTACGAGCAGTACTTC. This encodes CASSFRDRTYEQYF.

This clone was detected once. This chain connects TRBV5-1 to TRBJ1-1; D remains unclear. CDR1 SGHRS and CDR2 YFSETQ come from the germline V gene. This CDR3 has 15 residues. Trimming shortened V by 2 bases and J by 0 bases, and 11 bases separated the two germline ends. CDR3 coding DNA: TGCGCCAGCAGCTTAATGGAGGGCATGAACACTGAAGCTTTCTTT. It specifies CASSLMEGMNTEAFF.

The rearrangement uses TRBV11-2 and TRBJ1-2; 9 nucleotides align to TRBD1. The CDR3 consists of 13 residues. The V gene's germline CDR1 is SGHAT and CDR2 FQNNGV. V gave up 3 bases and J gave up 7 bases; unmatched junction bases: 3. In DNA form, the CDR3 reads TGTGCCAGCAGCTTCACAGGGGGCTCTGGCTACACCTTC. Translated: CASSFTGGSGYTF.

This chain joins TRBV5-6 and TRBJ1-2; 8 bases fit TRBD1. Germline V lookup: CDR1 SGHDT, CDR2 YYEEEE. The V and J ends lost 0 bases and 4 bases, in that order; junction bases with no gene match: 11. The CDR3 contains 17 residues. The CDR3 region is CASSLAGTGGDFYGYTF. The CDR3 DNA reads TGTGCCAGCAGCTTGGCCGGGACAGGCGGAGATTTCTATGGCTACACCTTC. The full variable domain, its missing parts supplied by reference TRBV5-6 and TRBJ1-2, is DAGVTQSPTHLIKTRGQQVTLRCSPKSGHDTVSWYQQALGQGPQFIFQYYEEEERQRGNFPDRFSGHQFPNYSSELNVNALLLGDSALYLCASSLAGTGGDFYGYTFGSGTRLTVV.

The rearrangement links TRBV10-2 to TRBJ2-7, with a weak D call TRBD2 (5 bases). There are 13 residues in the CDR3. CDR1 and CDR2 (germline): WSHSY, SAAADI. V was pared by 0 bases and J by 5 bases, with 8 bases between. The CDR3 loop reads CASSESTSDEQYF. The CDR3 bases are TGCGCCAGCAGTGAGTCTACTAGTGACGAGCAGTACTTC.

This chain links TRBV2 with TRBJ2-5, with 11 nucleotides matching TRBD1. The CDR3 totals 15 residues. CDR1 SNHLY and CDR2 FYNNEI come from the germline V gene. The V and J ends lost 6 bases and 5 bases, in that order; junction bases with no gene match: 8. The DNA of the CDR3 is TGTGCCAGCAGACGGACAGGGGGCTTCGGGGAGACCCAGTACTTC. Translating it yields CASRRTGGFGETQYF.

The chain recombines TRBV5-1 with TRBJ2-5; TRBD1 aligns across 9 bases. CDR3 length: 15 amino acids. V lost 6 bases to trimming and J lost 1 base; unmatched junction nucleotides: 7. CDR1 is SGHRS and CDR2 is YFSETQ in the germline V gene. DNA of the CDR3: TGCGCCAGCATGTCCCGGGACAGGGTCCAAGAGACCCAGTACTTC. It codes for CASMSRDRVQETQYF.

This chain's CDR3 is CASRGLGGASYEQYF. The CDR3 nucleotides are TGTGCCAGCAGGGGCCTCGGGGGGGCTTCGTACGAGCAGTACTTC. The chain has TRBV6-5 and TRBJ2-7, with TRBD2 identical over 8 bases. The CDR3 covers 15 residues. Unmatched junction bases numbered 11, after V lost 6 bases and J lost 4 bases. Germline-derived CDR1 and CDR2 are MNHEY and SVGAGI.

The chain employs TRBV30 and TRBJ2-3; 9 nucleotides agree with TRBD1. Germline V gives CDR1 GTSNPN, CDR2 SVGIG (reference sequence). The CDR3 runs to 15 residues. After removal of 2 bases from V and 4 bases from J, the junction contained 7 bases not matched to a gene. The CDR3 spells CAWSLGTGRPDTQYF. Written as DNA, the CDR3 is TGTGCCTGGAGTTTAGGGACAGGGAGGCCAGATACGCAGTATTTT.

The chain is built from TRBV4-3 and TRBJ2-5; D may be TRBD1 (5 bases). The CDR3 runs 14 residues. Trimming removed 4 bases at V and 1 base at J, with 10 bases between. Germline assignment: CDR1 LGHNA and CDR2 YSLEER. In nucleotides, the CDR3 is TGCGCCAGCAGCCGAACCAGGGCCCAAGAGACCCAGTACTTC. Residues: CASSRTRAQETQYF.

The gene calls are TRBV7-9 and TRBJ2-1, with a possible D match to TRBD2 (6 bases). Trimming left V 5 bases short and J 7 bases short, with 21 bases between. The length of the CDR3 is 16 residues. Per germline, CDR1 SEHNR and CDR2 FQNEAQ (reference sequence). CDR3 residues: CASSPTGADWANEQFF. In DNA form, the CDR3 reads TGTGCCAGCAGCCCCACGGGAGCGGATTGGGCAAATGAGCAGTTCTTC.

The rearrangement links TRBV13 to TRBJ1-1, with 8 bases identical to TRBD1. CDR3 length: 14 residues. Unmatched junction bases numbered 7, after V lost 5 bases and J lost 5 bases. Germline lookup yields CDR1 PRHDT and CDR2 FYEKMQ (reference sequence). The CDR3 DNA reads TGTGCCAGCAGCCTTGGACAGGGCAATACTGAAGCTTTCTTT. This translates into CASSLGQGNTEAFF.

The J gene is TRBJ2-1, the V gene TRBV6-5; D gene uncertain. The CDR3 is 13 residues long. V gave up 0 bases and J gave up 10 bases, with 10 bases separating them. Looked up from germline, CDR1 is MNHEY and CDR2 is SVGAGI. The CDR3 spells CASSYSLFREQFF. CDR3 nucleotide sequence: TGTGCCAGCAGTTACTCTCTTTTCCGGGAGCAGTTCTTC.

The gene calls are TRBV5-6 and TRBJ2-7, with D perhaps matching TRBD1 (5 bases). This CDR3 has 14 amino acids. Per the germline V gene, CDR1 is SGHDT and CDR2 is YYEEEE. V was clipped by 2 bases and J by 1 base, with 10 bases between them. CDR3 DNA: TGTGCCAGCAGCTTCCGACAGCCTTCCTACGAGCAGTACTTC. This gives the protein CASSFRQPSYEQYF.

The chain has TRBV10-2 and TRBJ1-6; D gene uncertain. Deletions cut 2 bases from V and 1 base from J, with 9 bases between. CDR3 length: 16 amino acids. CDR1 and CDR2 (germline): WSHSY, SAAADI. The CDR3 loop is CASSETEASYNSPLHF. The CDR3 bases are TGCGCCAGCAGTGAGACCGAGGCGTCCTATAATTCACCCCTCCACTTT.

The V gene is TRBV7-2, the J gene TRBJ1-2; 7 bases are a match to TRBD1. The trim removed 1 base at V and 3 bases at J, leaving 5 bases unmatched. CDR1 is SGHTA, CDR2 FQGNSA, per germline. The CDR3 has 15 residues. The CDR3 DNA follows: TGTGCCAGCAGCTTAGAACGGACAGGAGACTATGGCTACACCTTC. This codes for CASSLERTGDYGYTF.

This clone has a handful of counts. This chain uses TRBV4-2 with TRBJ2-3; D not resolved. CDR1 LGHNA and CDR2 YNFKEQ come from the germline V gene. V lost 0 bases and J 1 base, leaving 8 bases between the germline ends. The length of the CDR3 is 15 residues. The CDR3 loop reads CASSQDREGTDTQYF. The CDR3 bases are TGTGCCAGCAGCCAAGATCGAGAAGGCACAGATACGCAGTATTTT.